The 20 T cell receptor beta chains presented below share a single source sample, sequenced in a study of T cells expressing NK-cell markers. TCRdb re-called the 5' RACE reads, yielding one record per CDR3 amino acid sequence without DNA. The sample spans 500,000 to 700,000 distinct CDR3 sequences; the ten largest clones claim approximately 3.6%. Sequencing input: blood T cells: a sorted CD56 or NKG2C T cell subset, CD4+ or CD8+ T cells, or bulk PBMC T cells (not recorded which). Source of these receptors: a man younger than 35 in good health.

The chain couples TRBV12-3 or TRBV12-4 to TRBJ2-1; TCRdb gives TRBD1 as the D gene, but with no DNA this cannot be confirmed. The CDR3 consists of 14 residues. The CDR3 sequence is CASSGDRGYNEQFF.

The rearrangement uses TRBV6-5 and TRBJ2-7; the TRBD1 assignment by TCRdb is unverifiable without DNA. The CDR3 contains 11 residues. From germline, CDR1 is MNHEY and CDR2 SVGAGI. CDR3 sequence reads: CASRGAYEQYF.

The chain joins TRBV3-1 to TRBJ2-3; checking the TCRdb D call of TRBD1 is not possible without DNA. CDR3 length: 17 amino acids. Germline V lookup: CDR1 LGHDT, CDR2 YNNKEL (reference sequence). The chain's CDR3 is CASSQDSDRVWTDTQYF.

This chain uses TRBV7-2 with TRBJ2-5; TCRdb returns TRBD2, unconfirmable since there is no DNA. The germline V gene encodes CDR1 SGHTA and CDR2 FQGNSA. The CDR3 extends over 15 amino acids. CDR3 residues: CASSGVAREWETQYF.

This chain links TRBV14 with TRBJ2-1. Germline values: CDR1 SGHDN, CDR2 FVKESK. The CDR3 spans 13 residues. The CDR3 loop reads CASSQATFGWQFF.

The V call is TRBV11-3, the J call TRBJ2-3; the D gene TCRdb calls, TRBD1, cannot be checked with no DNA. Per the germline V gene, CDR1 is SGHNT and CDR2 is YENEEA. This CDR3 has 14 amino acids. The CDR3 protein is CASSLAWAADTQYF.

The CDR3 loop reads CASSSWTGGAFF. V is TRBV6-5 and J is TRBJ1-1; TCRdb indicates TRBD1, and absent DNA this call remains unverified. CDR3 length: 12 amino acids. Per the germline V gene, CDR1 is MNHEY and CDR2 is SVGAGI.

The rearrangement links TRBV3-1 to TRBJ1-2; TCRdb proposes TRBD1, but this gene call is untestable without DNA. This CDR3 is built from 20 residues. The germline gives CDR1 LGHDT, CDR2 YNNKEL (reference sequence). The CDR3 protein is CASSPPRSSSLALSFHGYTF.

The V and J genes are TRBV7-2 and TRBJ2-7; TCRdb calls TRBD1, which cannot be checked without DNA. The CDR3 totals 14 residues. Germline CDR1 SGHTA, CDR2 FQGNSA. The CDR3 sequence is CASSLRRGGYEQYF.

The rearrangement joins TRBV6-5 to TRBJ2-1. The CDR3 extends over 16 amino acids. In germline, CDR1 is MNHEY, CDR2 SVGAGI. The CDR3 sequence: CASSYPRYGSYNEQFF.

The CDR3 spells CASSLAHLGGEQFF. The chain combines TRBV7-2 with TRBJ2-1; checking the TCRdb D call of TRBD1 is not possible without DNA. The CDR3 is made up of 14 amino acids. Germline V gives CDR1 SGHTA, CDR2 FQGNSA.

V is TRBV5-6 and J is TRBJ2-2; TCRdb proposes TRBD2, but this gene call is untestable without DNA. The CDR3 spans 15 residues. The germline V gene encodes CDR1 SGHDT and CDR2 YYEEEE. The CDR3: CASSGRGPGTGELFF.

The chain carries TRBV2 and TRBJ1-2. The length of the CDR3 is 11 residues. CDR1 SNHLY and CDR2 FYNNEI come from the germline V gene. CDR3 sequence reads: CARRRNGGYTF.

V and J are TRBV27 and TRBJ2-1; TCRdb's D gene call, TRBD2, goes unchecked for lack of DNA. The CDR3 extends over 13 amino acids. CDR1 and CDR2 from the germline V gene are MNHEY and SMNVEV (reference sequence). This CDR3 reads CASSFGLASEQFF.

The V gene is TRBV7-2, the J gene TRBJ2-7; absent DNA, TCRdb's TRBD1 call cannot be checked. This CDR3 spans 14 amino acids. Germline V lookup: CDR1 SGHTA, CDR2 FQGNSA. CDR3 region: CASSLSWQGYEQYF.

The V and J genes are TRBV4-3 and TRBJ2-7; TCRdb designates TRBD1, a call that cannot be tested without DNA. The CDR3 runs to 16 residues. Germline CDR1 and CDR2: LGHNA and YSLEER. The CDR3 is CASSPATGTPAYEQYF.

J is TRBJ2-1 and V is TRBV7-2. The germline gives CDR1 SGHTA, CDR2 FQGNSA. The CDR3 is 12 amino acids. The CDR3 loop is CASSNAMPEQFF. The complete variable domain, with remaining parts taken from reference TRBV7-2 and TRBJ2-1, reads GAGVSQSPSNKVTEKGKDVELRCDPISGHTALYWYRQSLGQGLEFLIYFQGNSAPDKSGLPSDRFSAERTGGSVSTLTIQRTQQEDSAVYLCASSNAMPEQFFGPGTRLTVL.

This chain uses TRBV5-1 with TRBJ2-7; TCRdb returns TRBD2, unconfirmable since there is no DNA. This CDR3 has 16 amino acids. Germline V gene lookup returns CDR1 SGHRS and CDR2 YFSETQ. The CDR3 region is CASSPSLAGSSYEQYF.

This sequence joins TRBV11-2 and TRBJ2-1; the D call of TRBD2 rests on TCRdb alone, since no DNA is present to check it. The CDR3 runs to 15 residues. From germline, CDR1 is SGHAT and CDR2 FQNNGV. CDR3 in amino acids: CASSLELAGVREQFF.

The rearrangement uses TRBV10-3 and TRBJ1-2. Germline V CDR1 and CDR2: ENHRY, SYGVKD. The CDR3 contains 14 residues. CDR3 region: CAISEQGHSYGYTF.